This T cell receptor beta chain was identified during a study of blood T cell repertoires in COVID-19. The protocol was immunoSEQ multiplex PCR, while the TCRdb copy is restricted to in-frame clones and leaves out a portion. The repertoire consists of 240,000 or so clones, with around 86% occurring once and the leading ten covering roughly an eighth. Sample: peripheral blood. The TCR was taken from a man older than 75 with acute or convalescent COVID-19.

CDR3 amino acids: CASSHYEQYF. The CDR3 region has the DNA TGTGCCAGCAGTCATTACGAGCAGTACTTC. V usage is TRBV6-5 and J usage is TRBJ2-7; D is uncertain. CDR1 and CDR2 (germline): MNHEY, SVGAGI. This CDR3 is built from 10 residues. V lost 5 bases and J 4 bases, leaving 3 bases between the germline ends.